This TCR beta chain stems from a study of blood T cell repertoires in COVID-19. Sequenced by immunoSEQ multiplex PCR; TCRdb stores in-frame clones only, minus some. The repertoire holds some 260,000 clones, with over 75% as singletons. The source material was peripheral blood. This clonotype was sampled from a woman aged 40 to 49 who had recovered from COVID-19.

As DNA, the CDR3 is TGTGCCAGCAGCTACTTAGCGGGGGTTTTCAATGAGCAGTTCTTC. Translation: CASSYLAGVFNEQFF. V usage is TRBV5-6 and J usage is TRBJ2-1; TRBD2 aligns across 9 bases. The length of the CDR3 is 15 residues. V shed 3 bases, J shed 6 bases, and the junction held 7 bases outside the gene matches. The germline V gene encodes CDR1 SGHDT and CDR2 YYEEEE.